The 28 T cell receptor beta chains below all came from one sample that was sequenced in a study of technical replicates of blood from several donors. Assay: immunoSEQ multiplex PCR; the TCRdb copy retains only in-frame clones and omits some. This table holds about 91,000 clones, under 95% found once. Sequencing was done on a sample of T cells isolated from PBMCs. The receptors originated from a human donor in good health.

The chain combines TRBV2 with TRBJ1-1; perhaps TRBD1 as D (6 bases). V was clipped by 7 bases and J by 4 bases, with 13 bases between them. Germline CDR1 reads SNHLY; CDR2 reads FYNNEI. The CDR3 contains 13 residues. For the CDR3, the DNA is TGTGCCAGCACCGTAGGGGGTAGCACTGAAGCTTTCTTT. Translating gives CASTVGGSTEAFF.

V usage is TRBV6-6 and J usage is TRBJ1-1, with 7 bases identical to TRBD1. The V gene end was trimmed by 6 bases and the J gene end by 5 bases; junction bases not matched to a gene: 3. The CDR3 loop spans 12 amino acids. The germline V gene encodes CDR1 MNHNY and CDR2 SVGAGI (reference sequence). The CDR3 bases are TGTGCCAGCAGAGGGGGCGCGACTGAAGCTTTCTTT. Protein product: CASRGGATEAFF.

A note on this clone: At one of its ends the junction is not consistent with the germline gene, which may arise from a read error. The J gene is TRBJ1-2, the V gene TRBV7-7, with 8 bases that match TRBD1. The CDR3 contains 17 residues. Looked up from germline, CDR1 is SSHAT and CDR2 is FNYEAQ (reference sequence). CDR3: CASSLGRTGRNYGGYTF. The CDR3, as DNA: TGTGCTAGCAGCTTGGGAAGGACAGGGCGGAACTATGGTGGCTACACCTTC.

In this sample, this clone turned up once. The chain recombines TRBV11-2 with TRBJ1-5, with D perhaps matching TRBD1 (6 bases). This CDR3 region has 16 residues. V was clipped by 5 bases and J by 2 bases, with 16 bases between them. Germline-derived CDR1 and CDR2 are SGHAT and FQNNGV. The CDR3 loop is CASSLGGGAGNQPQHF. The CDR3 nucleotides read TGTGCCAGCAGCCTGGGCGGGGGGGCGGGCAATCAGCCCCAGCATTTT.

CDR3 protein: CASRRDTYTGELFF. The CDR3, as DNA: TGTGCCAGTCGCCGGGACACCTACACCGGGGAGCTGTTTTTT. This chain uses TRBV10-3 with TRBJ2-2, with D perhaps matching TRBD1 (6 bases). V lost 10 bases to trimming and J lost 3 bases, with 15 bases between them. CDR1 ENHRY and CDR2 SYGVKD come from the germline V gene. The CDR3 runs to 14 residues.

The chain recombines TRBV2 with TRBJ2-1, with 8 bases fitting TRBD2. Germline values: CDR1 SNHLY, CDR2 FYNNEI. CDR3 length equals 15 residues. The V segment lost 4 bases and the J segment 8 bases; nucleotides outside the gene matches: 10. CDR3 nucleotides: TGTGCCAGCAGTGGATATGCGGGGGGCGCGGATGAGCAGTTCTTC. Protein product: CASSGYAGGADEQFF.

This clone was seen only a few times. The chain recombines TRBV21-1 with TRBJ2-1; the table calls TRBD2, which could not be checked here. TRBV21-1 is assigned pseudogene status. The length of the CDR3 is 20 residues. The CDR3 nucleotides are TGTGCCAGCAGCGGCAGGAGGCTCCAAACCAAAAAGCCGCCCTACAATGAGCAGTTCTTC. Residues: CASSGRRLQTKKPPYNEQFF.

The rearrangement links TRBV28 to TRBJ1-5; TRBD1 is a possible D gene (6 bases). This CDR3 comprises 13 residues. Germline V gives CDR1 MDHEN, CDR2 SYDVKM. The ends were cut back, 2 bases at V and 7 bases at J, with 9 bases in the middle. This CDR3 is CASSLRTVQPQHF. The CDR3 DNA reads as TGTGCCAGCAGTTTAAGGACAGTGCAGCCCCAGCATTTT.

The CDR3 DNA reads as TGTGCCAGCAGCATCAACCGGGTCTCCCCGAGGGATACGCAGTATTTT. Translating it yields CASSINRVSPRDTQYF. This rearrangement joins TRBV11-2 to TRBJ2-3; D gene uncertain. V was clipped by 5 bases and J by 6 bases, with 21 bases between them. Germline values: CDR1 SGHAT, CDR2 FQNNGV. The CDR3 runs to 16 residues.

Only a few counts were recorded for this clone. Written as DNA, the CDR3 is TGTGCCAGCAGTAAATTGACAGCTACTAGCACAGATACGCAGTATTTT. Amino acid sequence: CASSKLTATSTDTQYF. The rearrangement joins TRBV27 to TRBJ2-3; D perhaps matches TRBD1 (5 bases). The germline gives CDR1 MNHEY, CDR2 SMNVEV (reference sequence). This CDR3 is 16 amino acids long. V was trimmed by 5 bases and J by 0 bases, leaving 15 bases between them.

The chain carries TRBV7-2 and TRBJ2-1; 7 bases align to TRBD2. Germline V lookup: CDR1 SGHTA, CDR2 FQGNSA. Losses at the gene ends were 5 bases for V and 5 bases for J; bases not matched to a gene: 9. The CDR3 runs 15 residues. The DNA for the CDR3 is TGTGCCAGCAGCGTAACTAGCGCAGGCGACAATGAGCAGTTCTTC. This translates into CASSVTSAGDNEQFF.

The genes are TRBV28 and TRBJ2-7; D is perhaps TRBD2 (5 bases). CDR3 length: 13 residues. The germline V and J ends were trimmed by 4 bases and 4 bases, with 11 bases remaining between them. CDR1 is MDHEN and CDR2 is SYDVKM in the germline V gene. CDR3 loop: CASSWRRSYEQYF. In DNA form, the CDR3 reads TGTGCCAGCAGTTGGAGGCGGTCTTACGAGCAGTACTTC.

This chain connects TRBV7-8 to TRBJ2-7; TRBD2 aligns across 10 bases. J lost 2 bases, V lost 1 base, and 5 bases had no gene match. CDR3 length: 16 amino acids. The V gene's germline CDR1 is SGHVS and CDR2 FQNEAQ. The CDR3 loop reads CASSLDGTSVPYEQYF. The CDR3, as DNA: TGTGCCAGCAGCTTAGACGGGACTAGCGTCCCCTACGAGCAGTACTTC.

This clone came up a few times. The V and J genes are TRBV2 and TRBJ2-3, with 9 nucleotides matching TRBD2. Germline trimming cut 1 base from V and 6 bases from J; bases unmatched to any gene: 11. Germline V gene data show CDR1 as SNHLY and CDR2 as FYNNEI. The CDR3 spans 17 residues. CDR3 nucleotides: TGTGCCAGCAGTGAAGGTCGCCGACTAGCGGCGGGGGATACGCAGTATTTT. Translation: CASSEGRRLAAGDTQYF.

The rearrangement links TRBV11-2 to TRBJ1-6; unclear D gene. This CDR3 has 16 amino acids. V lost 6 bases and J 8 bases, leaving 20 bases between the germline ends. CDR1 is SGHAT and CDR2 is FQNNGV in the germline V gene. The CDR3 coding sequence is TGTGCCAGCAGGGTTCCGGGGAGAGGGCCCGATTCACCCCTCCACTTT. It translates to CASRVPGRGPDSPLHF.

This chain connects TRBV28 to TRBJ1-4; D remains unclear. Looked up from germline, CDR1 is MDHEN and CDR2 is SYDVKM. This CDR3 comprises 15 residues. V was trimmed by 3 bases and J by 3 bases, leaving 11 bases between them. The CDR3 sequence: CASSFSGRANEKLFF. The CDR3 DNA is TGTGCCAGCAGTTTTTCGGGTCGGGCTAATGAAAAACTGTTTTTT.

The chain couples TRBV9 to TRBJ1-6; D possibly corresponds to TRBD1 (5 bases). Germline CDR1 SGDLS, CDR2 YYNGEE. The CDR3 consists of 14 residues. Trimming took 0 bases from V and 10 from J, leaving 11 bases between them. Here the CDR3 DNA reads TGTGCCAGCAGCGTAGGGGGCGCCTTCTCACCCCTCCACTTT. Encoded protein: CASSVGGAFSPLHF. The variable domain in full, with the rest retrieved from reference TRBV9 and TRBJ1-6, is DSGVTQTPKHLITATGQRVTLRCSPRSGDLSVYWYQQSLDQGLQFLIQYYNGEERAKGNILERFSAQQFPDLHSELNLSSLELGDSALYFCASSVGGAFSPLHFGNGTRLTVT.

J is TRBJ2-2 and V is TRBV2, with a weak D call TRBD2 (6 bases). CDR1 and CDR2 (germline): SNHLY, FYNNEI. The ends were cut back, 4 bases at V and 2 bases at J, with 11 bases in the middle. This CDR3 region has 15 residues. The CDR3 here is CASSGTILNTGELFF. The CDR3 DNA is TGTGCCAGCAGTGGGACTATATTAAACACCGGGGAGCTGTTTTTT.

In nucleotides, the CDR3 is TGTGCCAGCAGCGTAGGAGAGGGTGAAGCTTTCTTT. Its translation: CASSVGEGEAFF. The chain links TRBV9 to TRBJ1-1; unclear D gene. In germline, CDR1 is SGDLS, CDR2 YYNGEE. CDR3 length equals 12 residues. V was trimmed by 0 bases and J by 7 bases, leaving 7 bases between them.

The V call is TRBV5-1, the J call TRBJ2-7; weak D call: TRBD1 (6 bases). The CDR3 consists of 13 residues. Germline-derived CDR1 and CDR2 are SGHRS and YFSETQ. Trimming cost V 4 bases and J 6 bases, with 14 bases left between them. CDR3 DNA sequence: TGCGCCAGCAGCCTCGACAGGTTTGGCGAGCAGTACTTC. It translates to CASSLDRFGEQYF.

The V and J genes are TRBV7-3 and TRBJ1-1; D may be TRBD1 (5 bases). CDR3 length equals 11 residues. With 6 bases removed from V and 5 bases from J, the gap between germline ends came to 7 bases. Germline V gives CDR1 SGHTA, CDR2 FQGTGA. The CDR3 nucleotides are TGTGCCAGCAGTGGGGGGACTGAAGCTTTCTTT. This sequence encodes CASSGGTEAFF.

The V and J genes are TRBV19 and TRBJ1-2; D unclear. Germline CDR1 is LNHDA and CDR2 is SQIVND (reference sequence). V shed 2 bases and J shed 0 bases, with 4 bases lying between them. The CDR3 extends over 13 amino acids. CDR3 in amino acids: CASSIRANYGYTF. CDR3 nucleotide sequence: TGTGCCAGTAGTATACGCGCTAACTATGGCTACACCTTC.

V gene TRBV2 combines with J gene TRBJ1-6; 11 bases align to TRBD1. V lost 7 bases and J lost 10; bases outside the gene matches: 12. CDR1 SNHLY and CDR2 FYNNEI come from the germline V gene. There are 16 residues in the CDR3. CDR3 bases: TGTGCCAGCACCTCTTTGAAGGGACAGGGGGTATCACCCCTCCACTTT. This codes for CASTSLKGQGVSPLHF.

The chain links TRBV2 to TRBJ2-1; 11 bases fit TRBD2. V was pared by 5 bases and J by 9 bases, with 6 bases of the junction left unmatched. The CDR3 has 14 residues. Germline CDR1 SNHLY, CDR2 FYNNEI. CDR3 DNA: TGTGCCAGCAGTTTAGCGGGGGGGCTCGTTGAGCAGTTCTTC. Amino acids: CASSLAGGLVEQFF.

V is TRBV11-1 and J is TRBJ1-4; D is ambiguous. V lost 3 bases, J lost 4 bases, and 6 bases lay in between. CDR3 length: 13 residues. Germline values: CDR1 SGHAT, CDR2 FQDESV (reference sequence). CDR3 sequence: CASSFEINEKLFF. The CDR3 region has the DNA TGTGCCAGCAGCTTTGAGATTAATGAAAAACTGTTTTTT.

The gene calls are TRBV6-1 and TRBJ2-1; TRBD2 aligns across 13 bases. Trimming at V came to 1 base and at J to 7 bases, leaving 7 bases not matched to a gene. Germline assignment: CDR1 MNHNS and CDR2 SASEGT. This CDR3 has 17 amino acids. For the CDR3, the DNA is TGTGCCAGCAGTGAAGGTCAGGGACTAGCGGGACTAAATGAGCAGTTCTTC. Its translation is CASSEGQGLAGLNEQFF.

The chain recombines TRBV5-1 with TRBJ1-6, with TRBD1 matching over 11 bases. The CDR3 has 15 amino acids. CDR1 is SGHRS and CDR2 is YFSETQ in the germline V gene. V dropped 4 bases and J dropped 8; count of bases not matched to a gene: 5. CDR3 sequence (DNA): TGCGCCAGCAGCGTCGGGACAGGGGGGGATTCACCCCTCCACTTT. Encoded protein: CASSVGTGGDSPLHF.

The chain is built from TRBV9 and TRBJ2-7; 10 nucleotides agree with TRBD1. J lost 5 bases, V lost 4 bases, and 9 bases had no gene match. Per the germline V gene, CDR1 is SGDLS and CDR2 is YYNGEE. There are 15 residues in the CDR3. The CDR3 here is CASSPRGQGLDEQYF. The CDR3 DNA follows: TGTGCCAGCAGCCCTAGGGGACAGGGGTTGGACGAGCAGTACTTC.